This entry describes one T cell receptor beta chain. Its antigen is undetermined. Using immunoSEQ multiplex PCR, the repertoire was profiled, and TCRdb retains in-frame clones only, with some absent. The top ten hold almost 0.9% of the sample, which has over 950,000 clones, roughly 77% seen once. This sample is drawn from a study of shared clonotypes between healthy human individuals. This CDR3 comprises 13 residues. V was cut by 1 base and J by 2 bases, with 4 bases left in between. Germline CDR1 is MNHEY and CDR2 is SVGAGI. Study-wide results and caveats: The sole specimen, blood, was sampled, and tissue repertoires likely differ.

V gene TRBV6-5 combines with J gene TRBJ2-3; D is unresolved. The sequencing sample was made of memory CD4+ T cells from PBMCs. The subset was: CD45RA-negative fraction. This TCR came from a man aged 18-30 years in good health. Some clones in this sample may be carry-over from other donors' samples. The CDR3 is CASSYWNTDTQYF. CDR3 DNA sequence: TGTGCCAGCAGTTACTGGAACACAGATACGCAGTATTTT.